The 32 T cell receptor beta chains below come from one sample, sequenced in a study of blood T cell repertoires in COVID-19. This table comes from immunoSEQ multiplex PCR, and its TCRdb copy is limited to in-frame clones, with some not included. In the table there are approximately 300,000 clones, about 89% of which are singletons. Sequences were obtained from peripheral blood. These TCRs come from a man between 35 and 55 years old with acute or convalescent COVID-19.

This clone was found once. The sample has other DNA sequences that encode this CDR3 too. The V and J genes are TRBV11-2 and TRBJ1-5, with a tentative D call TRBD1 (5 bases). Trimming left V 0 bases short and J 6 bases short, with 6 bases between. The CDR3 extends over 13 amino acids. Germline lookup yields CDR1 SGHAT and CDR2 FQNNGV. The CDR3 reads CASSLDQGQPQHF. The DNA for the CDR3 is TGTGCCAGCAGCTTAGATCAGGGTCAGCCCCAGCATTTT.

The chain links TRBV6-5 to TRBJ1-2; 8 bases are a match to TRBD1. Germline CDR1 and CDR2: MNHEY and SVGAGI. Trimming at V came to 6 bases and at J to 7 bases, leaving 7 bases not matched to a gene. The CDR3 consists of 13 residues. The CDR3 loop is CASRAGTGVGYTF. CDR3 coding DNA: TGTGCCAGCAGAGCCGGGACAGGTGTTGGCTACACCTTC.

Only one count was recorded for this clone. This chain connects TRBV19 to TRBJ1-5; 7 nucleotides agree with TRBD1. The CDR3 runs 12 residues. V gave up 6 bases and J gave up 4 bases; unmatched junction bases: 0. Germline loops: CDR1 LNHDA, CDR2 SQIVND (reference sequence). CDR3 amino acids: CASRDRNQPQHF. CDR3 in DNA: TGTGCCAGTAGGGACAGGAATCAGCCCCAGCATTTT.

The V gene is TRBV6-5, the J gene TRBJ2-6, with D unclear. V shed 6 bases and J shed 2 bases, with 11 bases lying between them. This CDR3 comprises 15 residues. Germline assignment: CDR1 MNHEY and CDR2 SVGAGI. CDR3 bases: TGTGCCAGCAGATACACTATCACTGGGGCCAACGTCCTGACTTTC. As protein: CASRYTITGANVLTF.

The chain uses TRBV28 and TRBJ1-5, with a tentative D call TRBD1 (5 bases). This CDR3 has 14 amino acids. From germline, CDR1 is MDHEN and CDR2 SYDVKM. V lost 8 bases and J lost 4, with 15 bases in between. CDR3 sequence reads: CASWGRIINQPQHF. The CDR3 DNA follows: TGTGCCAGCTGGGGCAGGATCATAAATCAGCCCCAGCATTTT. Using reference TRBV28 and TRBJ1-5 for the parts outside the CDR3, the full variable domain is DVKVTQSSRYLVKRTGEKVFLECVQDMDHENMFWYRQDPGLGLRLIYFSYDVKMKEKGDIPEGYSVSREKKERFSLILESASTNQTSMYLCASWGRIINQPQHFGDGTRLSIL.

CDR3 coding DNA: TGTGCCAGCTCACCGGGGGCACGGACGACCTACGAGCAGTACTTC. Residues: CASSPGARTTYEQYF. The chain is built from TRBV18 and TRBJ2-7; D is perhaps TRBD1 (6 bases). In germline, CDR1 is KGHSH, CDR2 LQKENI. The V end was cut by 3 bases, the J end by 2 bases, with 14 bases between. The CDR3 spans 15 residues.

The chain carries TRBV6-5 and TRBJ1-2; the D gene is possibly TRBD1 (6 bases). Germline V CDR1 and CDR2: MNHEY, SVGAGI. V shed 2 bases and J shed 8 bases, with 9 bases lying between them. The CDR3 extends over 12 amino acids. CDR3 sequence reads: CASSYQRGGYTF. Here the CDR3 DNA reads TGTGCCAGCAGTTACCAAAGGGGGGGCTACACCTTC.

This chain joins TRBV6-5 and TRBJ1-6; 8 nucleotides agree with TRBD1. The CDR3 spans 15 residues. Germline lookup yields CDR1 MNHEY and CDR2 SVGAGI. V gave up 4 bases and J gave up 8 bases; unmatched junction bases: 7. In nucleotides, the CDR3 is TGTGCCAGCAGTTCACAGGGGGGGGTCCATTCACCCCTCCACTTT. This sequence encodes CASSSQGGVHSPLHF.

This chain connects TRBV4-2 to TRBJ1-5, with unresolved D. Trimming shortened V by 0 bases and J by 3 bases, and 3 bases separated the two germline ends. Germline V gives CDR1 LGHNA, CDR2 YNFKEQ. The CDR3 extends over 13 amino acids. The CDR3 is CASSQEANQPQHF. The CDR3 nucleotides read TGTGCCAGCAGCCAAGAGGCCAATCAGCCCCAGCATTTT.

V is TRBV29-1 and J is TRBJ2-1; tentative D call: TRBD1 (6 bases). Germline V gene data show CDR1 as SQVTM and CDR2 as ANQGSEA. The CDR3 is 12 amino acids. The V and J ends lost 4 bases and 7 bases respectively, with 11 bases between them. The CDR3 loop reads CSVAARGNEQFF. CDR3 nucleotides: TGCAGCGTTGCAGCCAGGGGAAATGAGCAGTTCTTC.

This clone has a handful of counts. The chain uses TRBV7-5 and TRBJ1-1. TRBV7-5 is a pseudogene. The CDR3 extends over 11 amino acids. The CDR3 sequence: CARSWSIEAFF. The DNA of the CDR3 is TGTGCCAGAAGCTGGAGCATTGAAGCTTTCTTT.

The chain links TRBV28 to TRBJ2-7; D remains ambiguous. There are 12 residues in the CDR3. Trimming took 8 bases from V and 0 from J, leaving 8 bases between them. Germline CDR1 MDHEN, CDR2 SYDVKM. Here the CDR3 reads CASALSSYEQYF. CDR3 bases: TGTGCCAGCGCTCTCAGCTCCTACGAGCAGTACTTC.

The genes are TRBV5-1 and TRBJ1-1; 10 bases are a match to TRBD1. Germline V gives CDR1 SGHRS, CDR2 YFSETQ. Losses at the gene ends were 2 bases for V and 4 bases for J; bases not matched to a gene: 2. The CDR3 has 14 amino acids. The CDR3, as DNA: TGCGCCAGCAGCTTCGGGGACAGGGGCACTGAAGCTTTCTTT. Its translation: CASSFGDRGTEAFF.

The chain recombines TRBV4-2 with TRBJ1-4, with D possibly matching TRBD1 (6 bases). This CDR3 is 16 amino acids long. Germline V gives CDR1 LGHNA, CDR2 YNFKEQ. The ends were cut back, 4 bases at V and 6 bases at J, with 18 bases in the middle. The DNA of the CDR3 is TGTGCCAGCAGCCCAGAGGGGGGGGGCGGGGATGAAAAACTGTTTTTT. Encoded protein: CASSPEGGGGDEKLFF.

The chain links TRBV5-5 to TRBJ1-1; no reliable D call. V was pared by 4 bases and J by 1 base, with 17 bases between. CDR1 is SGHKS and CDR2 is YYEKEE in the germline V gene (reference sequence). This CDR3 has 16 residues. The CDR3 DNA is TGTGCCAGCAGCCCCCTCGGGCGGGGAACGAACACTGAAGCTTTCTTT. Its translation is CASSPLGRGTNTEAFF. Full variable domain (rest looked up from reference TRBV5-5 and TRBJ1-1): DAGVTQSPTHLIKTRGQQVTLRCSPISGHKSVSWYQQVLGQGPQFIFQYYEKEERGRGNFPDRFSARQFPNYSSELNVNALLLGDSALYLCASSPLGRGTNTEAFFGQGTRLTVV.

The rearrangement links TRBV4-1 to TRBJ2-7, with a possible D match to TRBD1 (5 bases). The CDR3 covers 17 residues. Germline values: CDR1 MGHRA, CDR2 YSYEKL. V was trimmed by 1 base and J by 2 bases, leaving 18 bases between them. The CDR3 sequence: CASSQGWGSGNPYEQYF. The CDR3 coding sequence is TGCGCCAGCAGCCAAGGTTGGGGCTCTGGGAACCCCTACGAGCAGTACTTC.

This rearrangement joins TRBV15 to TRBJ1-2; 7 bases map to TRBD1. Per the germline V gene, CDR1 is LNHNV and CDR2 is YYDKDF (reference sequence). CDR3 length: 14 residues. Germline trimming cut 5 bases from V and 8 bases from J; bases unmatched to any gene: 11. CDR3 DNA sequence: TGTGCCACCAGCGGCTTAGACAGGGAAGGAGGCTACACCTTC. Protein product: CATSGLDREGGYTF.

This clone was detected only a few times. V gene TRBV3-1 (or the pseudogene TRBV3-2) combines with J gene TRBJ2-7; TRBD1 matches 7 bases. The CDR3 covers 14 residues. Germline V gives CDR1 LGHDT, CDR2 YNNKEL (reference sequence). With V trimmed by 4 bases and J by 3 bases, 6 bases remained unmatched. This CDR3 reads CASSPPGQYYEQYF. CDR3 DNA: TGTGCCAGCAGCCCGCCGGGACAGTACTACGAGCAGTACTTC.

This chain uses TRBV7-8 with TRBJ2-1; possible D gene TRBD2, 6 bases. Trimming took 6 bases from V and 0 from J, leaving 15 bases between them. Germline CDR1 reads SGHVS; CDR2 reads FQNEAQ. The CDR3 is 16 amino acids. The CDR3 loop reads CASSFGGPSSYNEQFF. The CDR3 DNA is TGTGCCAGCAGTTTTGGAGGGCCGAGCTCCTACAATGAGCAGTTCTTC.

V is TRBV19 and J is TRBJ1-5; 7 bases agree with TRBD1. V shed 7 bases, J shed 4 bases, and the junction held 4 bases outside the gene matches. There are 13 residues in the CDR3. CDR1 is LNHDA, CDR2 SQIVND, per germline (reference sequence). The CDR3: CASTTTGNQPQHF. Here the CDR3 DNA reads TGTGCCAGTACAACGACAGGGAATCAGCCCCAGCATTTT.

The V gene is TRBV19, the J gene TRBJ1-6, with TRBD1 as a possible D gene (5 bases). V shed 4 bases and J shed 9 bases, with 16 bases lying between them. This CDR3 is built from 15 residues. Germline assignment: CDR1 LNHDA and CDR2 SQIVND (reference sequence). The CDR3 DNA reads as TGTGCCAGTAGTACCAGGACACCCGGGAGTTCACCCCTCCACTTT. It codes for CASSTRTPGSSPLHF.

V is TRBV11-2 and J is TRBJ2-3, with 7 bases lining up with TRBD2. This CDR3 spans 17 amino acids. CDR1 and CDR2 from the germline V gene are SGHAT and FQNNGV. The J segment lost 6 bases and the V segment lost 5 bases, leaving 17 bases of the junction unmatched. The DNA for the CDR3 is TGTGCCAGCAGCCGTGAGCATGGGCGGGGGATGAGGGATACGCAGTATTTT. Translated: CASSREHGRGMRDTQYF.

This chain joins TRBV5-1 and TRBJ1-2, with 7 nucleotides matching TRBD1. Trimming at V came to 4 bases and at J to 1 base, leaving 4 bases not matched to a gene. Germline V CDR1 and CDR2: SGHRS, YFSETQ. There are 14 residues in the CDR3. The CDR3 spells CASSNNRGNYGYTF. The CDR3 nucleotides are TGCGCCAGCAGCAACAACAGGGGTAACTATGGCTACACCTTC. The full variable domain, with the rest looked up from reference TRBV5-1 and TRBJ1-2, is KAGVTQTPRYLIKTRGQQVTLSCSPISGHRSVSWYQQTPGQGLQFLFEYFSETQRNKGNFPGRFSGRQFSNSRSEMNVSTLELGDSALYLCASSNNRGNYGYTFGSGTRLTVV.

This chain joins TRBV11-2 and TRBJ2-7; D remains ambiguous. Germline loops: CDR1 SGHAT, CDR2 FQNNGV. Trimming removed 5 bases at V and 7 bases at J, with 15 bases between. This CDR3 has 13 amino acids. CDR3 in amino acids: CASSRGTLEEQYF. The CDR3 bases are TGTGCCAGCAGCCGAGGAACCCTAGAGGAGCAGTACTTC.

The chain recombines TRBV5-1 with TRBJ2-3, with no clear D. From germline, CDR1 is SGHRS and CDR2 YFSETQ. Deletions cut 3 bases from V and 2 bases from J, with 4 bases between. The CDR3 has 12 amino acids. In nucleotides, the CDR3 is TGCGCCAGCAGCTCCCTCACAGATACGCAGTATTTT. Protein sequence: CASSSLTDTQYF.

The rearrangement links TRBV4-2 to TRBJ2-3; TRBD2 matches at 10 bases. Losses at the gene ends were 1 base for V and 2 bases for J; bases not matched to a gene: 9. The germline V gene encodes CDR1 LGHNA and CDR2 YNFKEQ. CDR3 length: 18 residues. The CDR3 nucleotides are TGTGCCAGCAGCCAAGGTCCCTTACTAGCGGGGACCACAGATACGCAGTATTTT. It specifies CASSQGPLLAGTTDTQYF.

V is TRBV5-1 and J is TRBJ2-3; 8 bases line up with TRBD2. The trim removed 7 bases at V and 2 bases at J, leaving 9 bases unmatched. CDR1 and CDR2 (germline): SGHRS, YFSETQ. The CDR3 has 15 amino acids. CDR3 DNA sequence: TGCGCCAGCTCACCGGGAGGGAGCCTCACAGATACGCAGTATTTT. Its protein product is CASSPGGSLTDTQYF.

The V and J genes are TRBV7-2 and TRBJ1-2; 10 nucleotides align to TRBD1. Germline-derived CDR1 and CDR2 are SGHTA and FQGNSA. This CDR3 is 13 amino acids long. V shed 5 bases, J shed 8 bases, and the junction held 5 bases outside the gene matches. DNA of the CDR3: TGTGCCAGCAGCACGGGACAGGGGATCGGCTACACCTTC. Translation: CASSTGQGIGYTF.

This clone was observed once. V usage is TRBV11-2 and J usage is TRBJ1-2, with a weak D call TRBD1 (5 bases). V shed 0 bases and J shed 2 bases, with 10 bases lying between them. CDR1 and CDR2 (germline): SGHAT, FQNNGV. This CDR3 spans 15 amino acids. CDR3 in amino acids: CASSLEQALNYGYTF. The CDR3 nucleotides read TGTGCCAGCAGCTTAGAACAGGCCCTAAACTATGGCTACACCTTC.

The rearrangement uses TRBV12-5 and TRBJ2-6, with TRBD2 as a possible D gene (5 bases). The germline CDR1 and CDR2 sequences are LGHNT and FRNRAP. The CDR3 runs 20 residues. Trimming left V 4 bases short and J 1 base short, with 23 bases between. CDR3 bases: TGTGCTAGTGGTTCCTCCTCGACAACCGGGAATTTATCTGGGGCCAACGTCCTGACTTTC. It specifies CASGSSSTTGNLSGANVLTF. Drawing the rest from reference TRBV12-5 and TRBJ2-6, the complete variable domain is DARVTQTPRHKVTEMGQEVTMRCQPILGHNTVFWYRQTMMQGLELLAYFRNRAPLDDSGMPKDRFSAEMPDATLATLKIQPSEPRDSAVYFCASGSSSTTGNLSGANVLTFGAGSRLTVL.

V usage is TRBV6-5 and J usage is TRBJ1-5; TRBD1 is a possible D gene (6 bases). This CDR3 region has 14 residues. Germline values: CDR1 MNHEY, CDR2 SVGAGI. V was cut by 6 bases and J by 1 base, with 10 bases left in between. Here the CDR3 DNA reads TGTGCCAGCAGCCGACAGGCGAGCAATCAGCCCCAGCATTTT. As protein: CASSRQASNQPQHF.

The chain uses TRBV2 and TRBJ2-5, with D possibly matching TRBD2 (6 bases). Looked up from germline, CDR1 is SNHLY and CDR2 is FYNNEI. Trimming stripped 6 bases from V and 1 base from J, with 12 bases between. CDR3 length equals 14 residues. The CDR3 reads CASRPGTFQETQYF. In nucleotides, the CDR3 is TGTGCCAGCAGGCCCGGGACTTTCCAAGAGACCCAGTACTTC.